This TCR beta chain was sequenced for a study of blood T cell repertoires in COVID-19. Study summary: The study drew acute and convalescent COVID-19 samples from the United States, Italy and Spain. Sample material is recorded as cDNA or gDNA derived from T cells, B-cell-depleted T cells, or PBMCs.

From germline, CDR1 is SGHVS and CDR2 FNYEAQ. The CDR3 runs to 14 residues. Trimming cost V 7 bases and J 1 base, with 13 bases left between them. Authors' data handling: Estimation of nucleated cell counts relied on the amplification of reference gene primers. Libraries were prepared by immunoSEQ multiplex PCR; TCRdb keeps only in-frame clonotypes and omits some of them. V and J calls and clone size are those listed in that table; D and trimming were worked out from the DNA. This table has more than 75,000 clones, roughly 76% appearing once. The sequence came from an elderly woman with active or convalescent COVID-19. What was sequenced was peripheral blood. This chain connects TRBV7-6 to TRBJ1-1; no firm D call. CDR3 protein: CASTLGASNTEAFF. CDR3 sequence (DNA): TGTGCCAGCACTCTGGGCGCCTCGAACACTGAAGCTTTCTTT.